The subject of this entry is one T cell receptor beta chain. This clonotype appeared a single time. Its recognized antigen is unknown. The sample holds no much larger clone one base away, and base qualities are not on file. One read is thin evidence. This specimen comes from a study of CD8 T cells in ankylosing spondylitis (TCRdb year 2017). In terms of the full investigation: The study profiled T cell receptor beta repertoires in healthy donors and ankylosing spondylitis patients to find disease-linked TCR variants. The whole study cohort included some 100 healthy donors and 20 to 30 ankylosing spondylitis patients. Samples of peripheral blood were taken, and for ankylosing spondylitis patients, synovial fluid was collected as well.

Overall study outcomes, separate from this receptor: The disease-linked clones were reported to be significantly enriched in matched synovial fluid samples from ankylosing spondylitis patients. A TCR beta motif made up of roughly eight highly homologous amino acid variants appeared to be characteristic of blood from ankylosing spondylitis patients. The disease-linked clones had a CD8+ phenotype and were found at relatively low frequencies in peripheral blood. Some motif variants were previously reported in synovial fluid and blood of reactive arthritis patients, suggesting common disease-initiation mechanisms.

CDR1 is given as DFQATT and CDR2 as SNEGSKA, both from the germline V gene (reference sequence). From the cysteine up to the phenylalanine, the CDR3 has a length of 20 residues. The CDR3 DNA has 60 bases and is translated from base 1. At the junction V is shortened by 0 bases and J by 0 bases, with 24 bases in between. The run used an Illumina HiSeq 2500. Quantitative 5'-RACE with molecular barcodes was used to prepare TCR beta libraries. From the authors' description of their analysis: To identify disease-linked TCR variants, a new computational method was used, one built on a probabilistic model of VDJ rearrangement. In-frame beta chains were kept once TCRdb had trimmed the public reads at Q25 with fastp and called clones with MiXCR. Every entry covers one CDR3 protein and lists the most common genes and DNA from its rows. It is TCRdb's table, rather than the study itself, that gives the V and J calls and clone size. The sample has just over 300,000 distinct CDR3 sequences on record, less than 25% of them singletons. About 4% of the sample rests with the top ten.

The sequencing sample was made of blood, either unsorted or a sorted T cell fraction (not recorded which). The receptor was derived from a female donor with ankylosing spondylitis or in good health (not recorded which). Here the chain combines TRBV20-1 and TRBJ2-4, with the identity of the D gene unclear. The DNA is TGCAGTGCTAGAGATCAGGAATACCTCCTCGGTTCCCTAGCCAAAAACATTCAGTACTTC. Translated, this gives CSARDQEYLLGSLAKNIQYF.